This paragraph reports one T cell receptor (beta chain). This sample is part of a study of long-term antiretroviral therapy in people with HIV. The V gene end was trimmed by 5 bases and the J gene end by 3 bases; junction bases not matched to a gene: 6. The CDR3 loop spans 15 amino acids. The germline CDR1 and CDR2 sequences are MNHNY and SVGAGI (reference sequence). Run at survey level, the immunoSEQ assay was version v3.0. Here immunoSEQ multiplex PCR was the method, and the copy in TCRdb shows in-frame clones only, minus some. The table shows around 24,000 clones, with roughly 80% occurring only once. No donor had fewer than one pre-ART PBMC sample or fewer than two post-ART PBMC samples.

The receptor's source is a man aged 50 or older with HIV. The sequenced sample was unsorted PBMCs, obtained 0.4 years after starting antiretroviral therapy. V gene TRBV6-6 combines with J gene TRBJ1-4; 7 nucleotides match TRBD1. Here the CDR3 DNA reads TGTGCCAGCAGTCTGGGGGGACAGCCTAATGAAAAACTGTTTTTT. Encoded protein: CASSLGGQPNEKLFF.